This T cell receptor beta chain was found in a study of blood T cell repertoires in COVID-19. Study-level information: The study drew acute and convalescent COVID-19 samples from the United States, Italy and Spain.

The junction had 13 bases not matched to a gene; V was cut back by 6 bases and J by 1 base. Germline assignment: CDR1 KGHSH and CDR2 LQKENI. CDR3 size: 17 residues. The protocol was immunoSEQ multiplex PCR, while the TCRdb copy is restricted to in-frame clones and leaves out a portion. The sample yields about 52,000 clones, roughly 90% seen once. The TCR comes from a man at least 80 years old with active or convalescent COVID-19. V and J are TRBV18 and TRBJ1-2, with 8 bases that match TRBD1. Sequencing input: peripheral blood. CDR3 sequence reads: CASSRGTGPTLNYGYTF. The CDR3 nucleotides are TGTGCCAGCTCCCGGGGGACAGGTCCGACCCTTAACTATGGCTACACCTTC.